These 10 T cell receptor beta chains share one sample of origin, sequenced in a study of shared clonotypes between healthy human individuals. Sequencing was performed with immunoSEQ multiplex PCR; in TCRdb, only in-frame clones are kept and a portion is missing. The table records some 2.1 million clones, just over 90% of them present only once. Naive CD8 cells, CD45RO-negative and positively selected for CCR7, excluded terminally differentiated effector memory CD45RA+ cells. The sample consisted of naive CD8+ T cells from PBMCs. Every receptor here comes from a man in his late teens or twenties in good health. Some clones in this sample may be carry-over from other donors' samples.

This CDR3 is CASTQGRSLNTEAFF. The CDR3, as DNA: TGTGCCAGCACCCAAGGGAGGAGCTTGAACACTGAAGCTTTCTTT. The chain uses TRBV6-5 and TRBJ1-1; no reliable D call. Trimming cost V 7 bases and J 0 bases, with 15 bases left between them. The CDR3 contains 15 residues. Germline CDR1 is MNHEY and CDR2 is SVGAGI.

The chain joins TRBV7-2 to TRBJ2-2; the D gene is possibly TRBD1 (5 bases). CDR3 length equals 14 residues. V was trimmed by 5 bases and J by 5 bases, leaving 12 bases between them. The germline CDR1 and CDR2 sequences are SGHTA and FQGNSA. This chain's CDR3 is CASSPLGATGELFF. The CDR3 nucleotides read TGTGCCAGCAGCCCTCTAGGGGCGACCGGGGAGCTGTTTTTT. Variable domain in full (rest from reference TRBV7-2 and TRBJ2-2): GAGVSQSPSNKVTEKGKDVELRCDPISGHTALYWYRQSLGQGLEFLIYFQGNSAPDKSGLPSDRFSAERTGGSVSTLTIQRTQQEDSAVYLCASSPLGATGELFFGEGSRLTVL.

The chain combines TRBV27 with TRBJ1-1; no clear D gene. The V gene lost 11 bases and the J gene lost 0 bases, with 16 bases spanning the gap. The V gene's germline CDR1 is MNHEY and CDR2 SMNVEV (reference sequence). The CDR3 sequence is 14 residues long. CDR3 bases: TGTGCCGCCTGGAGGTTCGGGATGAACACTGAAGCTTTCTTT. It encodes CAAWRFGMNTEAFF.

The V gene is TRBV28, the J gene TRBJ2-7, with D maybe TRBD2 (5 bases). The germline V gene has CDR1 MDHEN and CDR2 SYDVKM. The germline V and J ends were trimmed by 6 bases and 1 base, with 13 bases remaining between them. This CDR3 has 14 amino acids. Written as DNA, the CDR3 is TGTGCCAGCAGCCTCCGGGATTATTCCTACGAGCAGTACTTC. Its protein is CASSLRDYSYEQYF.

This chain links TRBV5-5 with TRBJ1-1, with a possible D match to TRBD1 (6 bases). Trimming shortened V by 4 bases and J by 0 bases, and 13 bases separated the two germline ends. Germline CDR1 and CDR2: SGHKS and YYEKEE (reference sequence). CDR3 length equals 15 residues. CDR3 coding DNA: TGTGCCAGCAGCCGCAGGGGCGGTTTGAACACTGAAGCTTTCTTT. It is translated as CASSRRGGLNTEAFF.

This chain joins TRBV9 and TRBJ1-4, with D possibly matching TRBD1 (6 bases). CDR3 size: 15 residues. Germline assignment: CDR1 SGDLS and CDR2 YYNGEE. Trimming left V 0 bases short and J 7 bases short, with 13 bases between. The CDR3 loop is CASSVEGGAGEKLFF. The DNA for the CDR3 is TGTGCCAGCAGCGTAGAGGGGGGCGCGGGTGAAAAACTGTTTTTT.

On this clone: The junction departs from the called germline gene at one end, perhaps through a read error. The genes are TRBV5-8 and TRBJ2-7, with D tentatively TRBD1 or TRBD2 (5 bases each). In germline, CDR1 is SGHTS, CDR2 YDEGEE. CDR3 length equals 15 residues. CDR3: CASSMGVTPWDGWDF. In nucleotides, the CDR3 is TGTGCCAGCAGCATGGGTGTAACCCCCTGGGACGGTTGGGACTTC.

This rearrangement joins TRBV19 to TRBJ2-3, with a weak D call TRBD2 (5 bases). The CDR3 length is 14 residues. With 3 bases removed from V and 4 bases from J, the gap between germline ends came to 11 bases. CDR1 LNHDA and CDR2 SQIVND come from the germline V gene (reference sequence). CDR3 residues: CASSIGVVSDTQYF. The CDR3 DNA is TGTGCCAGTAGTATCGGGGTCGTATCAGATACGCAGTATTTT.

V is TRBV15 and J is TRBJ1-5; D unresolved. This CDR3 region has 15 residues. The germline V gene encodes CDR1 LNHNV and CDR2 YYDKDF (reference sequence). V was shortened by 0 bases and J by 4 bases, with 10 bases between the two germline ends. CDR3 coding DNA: TGTGCCACCAGCAGAGATAGGCACCGTAATCAGCCCCAGCATTTT. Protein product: CATSRDRHRNQPQHF. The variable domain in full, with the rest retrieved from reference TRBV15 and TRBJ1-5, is DAMVIQNPRYQVTQFGKPVTLSCSQTLNHNVMYWYQQKSSQAPKLLFHYYDKDFNNEADTPDNFQSRRPNTSFCFLDIRSPGLGDTAMYLCATSRDRHRNQPQHFGDGTRLSIL.

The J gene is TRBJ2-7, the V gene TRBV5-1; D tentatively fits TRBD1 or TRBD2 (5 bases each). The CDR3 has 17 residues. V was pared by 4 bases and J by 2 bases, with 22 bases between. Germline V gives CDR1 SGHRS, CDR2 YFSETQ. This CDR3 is CASSPRGTFGATYEQYF. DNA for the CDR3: TGCGCCAGCAGCCCCAGAGGGACCTTCGGGGCAACCTACGAGCAGTACTTC.